The next 16 T cell receptor beta chains were all read from a single sample in a study of blood T cell repertoires in COVID-19. The table came from immunoSEQ multiplex PCR; TCRdb's copy has only in-frame clones and leaves some out. The sample yields about 240,000 clones, approximately 80% seen once. Sequencing used peripheral blood. The source is a woman younger than 30 with acute or convalescent COVID-19.

This clone occurred a few times. V usage is TRBV11-1 and J usage is TRBJ1-6, with 7 bases matching TRBD1. The germline V gene encodes CDR1 SGHAT and CDR2 FQDESV (reference sequence). This CDR3 has 15 amino acids. J was trimmed by 7 bases and V by 5 bases; bases with no gene match: 8. This CDR3 reads CASSRSGTENSPLHF. In nucleotides, the CDR3 is TGTGCCAGCAGCCGATCCGGGACAGAGAATTCACCCCTCCACTTT.

The gene calls are TRBV28 and TRBJ1-6, with 9 bases lining up with TRBD1. The CDR3 spans 16 residues. The trim removed 3 bases at V and 7 bases at J, leaving 7 bases unmatched. Germline loops: CDR1 MDHEN, CDR2 SYDVKM. CDR3 sequence reads: CASSLGQGVSNSPLHF. The DNA for the CDR3 is TGTGCCAGCAGTTTGGGACAGGGTGTTTCGAATTCACCCCTCCACTTT.

The chain has TRBV5-1 and TRBJ1-2; possible D gene TRBD1, 5 bases. This CDR3 spans 15 amino acids. CDR1 is SGHRS, CDR2 YFSETQ, per germline. V gave up 3 bases and J gave up 3 bases, with 15 bases separating them. The CDR3 coding sequence is TGCGCCAGCAGCTCGCTTAGCGGGGGAGACTATGGCTACACCTTC. Its protein is CASSSLSGGDYGYTF.

This chain connects TRBV7-9 to TRBJ1-1; D is unclear. Germline CDR1 SEHNR, CDR2 FQNEAQ (reference sequence). This CDR3 is built from 12 residues. V lost 2 bases, J lost 7 bases, and 8 bases lay in between. CDR3 in DNA: TGTGCCAGCAGCTTACGTCGGGATGAAGCTTTCTTT. The encoded protein is CASSLRRDEAFF.

The chain carries TRBV7-8 and TRBJ1-6; 7 bases are shared with TRBD1. Germline CDR1 and CDR2: SGHVS and FQNEAQ. CDR3 length: 15 amino acids. The ends lost 7 bases at V and 7 bases at J; junction bases unmatched: 10. This CDR3 is CASNDRAIDNSPLHF. Written as DNA, the CDR3 is TGTGCCAGCAACGACAGGGCGATAGACAATTCACCCCTCCACTTT.

This clone was observed a handful of times. This chain uses TRBV5-1 with TRBJ2-7; 7 positions agree with TRBD2. Germline V gene lookup returns CDR1 SGHRS and CDR2 YFSETQ. With V trimmed by 3 bases and J by 7 bases, 13 bases remained unmatched. CDR3 length: 15 amino acids. This CDR3 is CASSSLGARAGEQYF. CDR3 coding DNA: TGCGCCAGCAGCTCCCTCGGGGCCCGAGCGGGAGAGCAGTACTTC.

At least ten counts were recorded for this clone. This chain joins TRBV3-1 (or the pseudogene TRBV3-2) and TRBJ1-6; D gene unclear. CDR3 length equals 13 residues. Trimming shortened V by 3 bases and J by 7 bases, and 7 bases separated the two germline ends. Germline V gives CDR1 LGHDT, CDR2 YNNKEL (reference sequence). This chain's CDR3 is CASSQGPNSPLHF. The CDR3 DNA follows: TGTGCCAGCAGCCAGGGCCCAAATTCACCCCTCCACTTT.

The chain links TRBV24-1 to TRBJ1-2; 10 nucleotides agree with TRBD1. The V segment lost 4 bases and the J segment 7 bases; nucleotides outside the gene matches: 2. Germline assignment: CDR1 KGHDR and CDR2 SFDVKD. The CDR3 sequence is 13 residues long. CDR3: CATSERDRGGYTF. The CDR3 DNA is TGTGCCACCAGTGAGCGGGACAGGGGTGGCTACACCTTC.

The chain recombines TRBV27 with TRBJ1-1; 8 bases are a match to TRBD1. The J segment lost 5 bases and the V segment lost 0 bases, leaving 8 bases of the junction unmatched. Germline V gives CDR1 MNHEY, CDR2 SMNVEV (reference sequence). This CDR3 spans 16 amino acids. CDR3 bases: TGTGCCAGCAGTTTATCGGGACAGGCCGCCCCAACTGAAGCTTTCTTT. This translates into CASSLSGQAAPTEAFF.

The rearrangement joins TRBV7-9 to TRBJ2-7, with TRBD2 matching 7 bases. V trimming: 7 bases; J trimming: 2 bases; junction bases outside the gene matches: 11. The CDR3 loop spans 15 amino acids. The germline CDR1 and CDR2 sequences are SEHNR and FQNEAQ (reference sequence). CDR3 region: CASTLSIAGAYEQYF. For the CDR3, the DNA is TGTGCCAGCACCCTAAGTATAGCGGGTGCCTACGAGCAGTACTTC.

This chain links TRBV28 with TRBJ2-3; TRBD2 agrees at 8 bases. Germline V gene data show CDR1 as MDHEN and CDR2 as SYDVKM. This CDR3 has 14 residues. Trimming took 4 bases from V and 3 from J; bases not matched to a gene: 3. The CDR3 reads CASSSGGPTDTQYF. Written as DNA, the CDR3 is TGTGCCAGCAGTTCGGGAGGGCCAACAGATACGCAGTATTTT.

The chain combines TRBV2 with TRBJ2-2; the match to TRBD2 covers 7 bases. CDR3 size: 16 residues. V trimming: 6 bases; J trimming: 5 bases; junction bases outside the gene matches: 12. Looked up from germline, CDR1 is SNHLY and CDR2 is FYNNEI. Here the CDR3 reads CASRDLGGSRTGELFF. The CDR3 coding sequence is TGTGCCAGCAGGGACCTAGGCGGGAGTAGAACCGGGGAGCTGTTTTTT.

This clone has just one count. The chain couples TRBV28 to TRBJ1-6; TRBD1 matches at 11 bases. The V and J ends lost 6 bases and 9 bases, in that order; junction bases with no gene match: 13. Germline CDR1 is MDHEN and CDR2 is SYDVKM. The CDR3 consists of 17 residues. In DNA, the CDR3 is TGTGCCAGCAGCCAGAGCGTGGACAGGGGGCGTCGTTCACCCCTCCACTTT. Translated, it gives CASSQSVDRGRRSPLHF. The complete variable domain, with remaining parts taken from reference TRBV28 and TRBJ1-6, reads DVKVTQSSRYLVKRTGEKVFLECVQDMDHENMFWYRQDPGLGLRLIYFSYDVKMKEKGDIPEGYSVSREKKERFSLILESASTNQTSMYLCASSQSVDRGRRSPLHFGNGTRLTVT.

This chain uses TRBV5-1 with TRBJ2-7; 12 bases are shared with TRBD2. The V gene's germline CDR1 is SGHRS and CDR2 YFSETQ. Trimming took 0 bases from V and 0 from J; bases not matched to a gene: 10. The CDR3 covers 19 residues. DNA for the CDR3: TGCGCCAGCAGCTTGGGTCTAGCGGGAGGGCCGCGGGGCTCCTACGAGCAGTACTTC. This gives the protein CASSLGLAGGPRGSYEQYF.

The rearrangement uses TRBV5-6 and TRBJ1-4; 7 nucleotides match TRBD1. Germline CDR1 and CDR2: SGHDT and YYEEEE. The CDR3 covers 15 residues. The V segment lost 0 bases and the J segment 6 bases; nucleotides outside the gene matches: 5. The CDR3 nucleotides are TGTGCCAGCAGCTTGGATGGTAGGGGGCATGAAAAACTGTTTTTT. Protein sequence: CASSLDGRGHEKLFF.

Notes on this clone: This CDR3 is also generated by other DNA sequences in the sample. This rearrangement joins TRBV28 to TRBJ1-5, with D unclear. V was trimmed by 5 bases and J by 7 bases, leaving 6 bases between them. Germline values: CDR1 MDHEN, CDR2 SYDVKM. CDR3 length: 11 amino acids. The CDR3 region has the DNA TGTGCCAGCAGTCTGGGCCAGCCCCAGCATTTT. It translates to CASSLGQPQHF.